The present T cell receptor (beta chain) was sequenced within a study of metastatic and nonmetastatic thyroid tumors. Overall study: Samples came from malignant and benign thyroid patients, and repertoires were compared across blood and tumor or nodule tissue.

Germline V lookup: CDR1 SGHTA, CDR2 FQGNSA. The CDR3 sequence is 13 residues long. Per the original data handling: Clinicopathological groups differed in CDR3, with these differences serving to build a distant-metastasis classifier for papillary thyroid cancer. TCRdb redid the clone calls on the PCR reads using MiXCR. The V and J calls and clone size come from TCRdb's table, not from the authors' own analysis. The sample lists 50,000 or so clones, around 21% occurring once. Regarding this clone: An end of the junction differs from the germline gene, which may be a read error.

Thyroid surgery was performed in patients who had received no treatment beforehand. What was sequenced was blood. The TCR sequence derives from a male donor with papillary thyroid cancer or a benign thyroid nodule (not recorded which). Some clones in this sample may be carry-over from other donors' samples. The chain couples TRBV7-2 to TRBJ2-1; no clear D. In nucleotides, the CDR3 is TGTGCCAGCAGTCACGGATACCCCTCTCCGCAGCTCTTC. This gives the protein CASSHGYPSPQLF.